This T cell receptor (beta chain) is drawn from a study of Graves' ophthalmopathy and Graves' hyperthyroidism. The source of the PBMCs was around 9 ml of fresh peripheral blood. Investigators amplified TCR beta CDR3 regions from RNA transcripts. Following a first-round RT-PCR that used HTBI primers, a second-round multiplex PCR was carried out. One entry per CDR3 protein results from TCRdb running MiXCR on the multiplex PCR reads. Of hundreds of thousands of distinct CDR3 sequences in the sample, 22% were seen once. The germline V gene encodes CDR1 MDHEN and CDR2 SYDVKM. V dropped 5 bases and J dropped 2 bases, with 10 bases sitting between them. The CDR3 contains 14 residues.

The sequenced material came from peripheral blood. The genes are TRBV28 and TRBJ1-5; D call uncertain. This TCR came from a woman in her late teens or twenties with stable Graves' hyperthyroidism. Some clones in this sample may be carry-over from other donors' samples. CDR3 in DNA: TGTGCCAGCAGTCTAATAAATGGCAATCAGCCCCAGCATTTT. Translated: CASSLINGNQPQHF. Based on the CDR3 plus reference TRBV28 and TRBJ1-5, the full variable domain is DVKVTQSSRYLVKRTGEKVFLECVQDMDHENMFWYRQDPGLGLRLIYFSYDVKMKEKGDIPEGYSVSREKKERFSLILESASTNQTSMYLCASSLINGNQPQHFGDGTRLSIL.